The 28 T cell receptor beta chains below were found in one sample sequenced in a study of blood T cell repertoires in COVID-19. Generated by immunoSEQ multiplex PCR, the TCRdb table keeps only in-frame clones and is missing some. The table lists approximately 300,000 clones, approximately 91% of them singletons. Sequencing was performed on PBMCs or T cells enriched from blood (not recorded which). The receptors shown here come from a woman in her thirties who had been exposed to COVID-19.

This clone has only a few counts. J is TRBJ1-5 and V is TRBV6-5; D is possibly TRBD1 (6 bases). This CDR3 contains 15 residues. CDR1 is MNHEY and CDR2 is SVGAGI in the germline V gene. V was shortened by 7 bases and J by 0 bases, with 13 bases between the two germline ends. The CDR3 region has the DNA TGTGCCAGCAATACAGGGATCTATAGCAATCAGCCCCAGCATTTT. Its protein is CASNTGIYSNQPQHF.

The chain combines TRBV7-2 with TRBJ1-5, with D possibly matching TRBD1 (6 bases). The CDR3 has 14 residues. Trimming shortened V by 5 bases and J by 4 bases, and 12 bases separated the two germline ends. In germline, CDR1 is SGHTA, CDR2 FQGNSA. The CDR3 DNA reads TGTGCCAGCAGCCCCGACAGGTTTAATCAGCCCCAGCATTTT. The encoded protein is CASSPDRFNQPQHF.

This chain links TRBV4-1 with TRBJ2-5; TRBD2 matches at 10 bases. The trim removed 2 bases at V and 2 bases at J, leaving 8 bases unmatched. This CDR3 comprises 17 residues. Germline V gene sequence: CDR1 MGHRA, CDR2 YSYEKL. This CDR3 reads CASSQNPPAGGQETQYF. The CDR3 DNA is TGCGCCAGCAGCCAAAATCCCCCAGCGGGGGGGCAAGAGACCCAGTACTTC.

The rearrangement uses TRBV29-1 and TRBJ1-1; no definite D call. Deletions cut 5 bases from V and 0 bases from J, with 16 bases between. The CDR3 loop spans 15 amino acids. Germline V CDR1 and CDR2: SQVTM, ANQGSEA. CDR3 protein: CSVSPPGSMNTEAFF. Here the CDR3 DNA reads TGCAGCGTTAGCCCACCCGGTAGCATGAACACTGAAGCTTTCTTT. The full variable domain, with the rest looked up from reference TRBV29-1 and TRBJ1-1, is SAVISQKPSRDICQRGTSLTIQCQVDSQVTMMFWYRQQPGQSLTLIATANQGSEATYESGFVIDKFPISRPNLTFSTLTVSNMSPEDSSIYLCSVSPPGSMNTEAFFGQGTRLTVV.

This chain uses TRBV14 with TRBJ1-1, with TRBD1 matching 10 bases. The CDR3 loop spans 16 amino acids. V lost 4 bases, J lost 1 base, and 6 bases stayed unmatched. Germline CDR1 reads SGHDN; CDR2 reads FVKESK. The CDR3 DNA reads TGTGCCAGCAGCCCGGGACAGGGGCGAACGAACACTGAAGCTTTCTTT. It translates to CASSPGQGRTNTEAFF.

The J gene is TRBJ1-2, the V gene TRBV28; D is unresolved. With 6 bases removed from V and 4 bases from J, the gap between germline ends came to 15 bases. This CDR3 contains 14 residues. Germline V gene lookup returns CDR1 MDHEN and CDR2 SYDVKM. CDR3: CASSPPDGAYGYTF. The CDR3 DNA is TGTGCCAGCAGCCCCCCCGACGGAGCCTATGGCTACACCTTC.

The genes are TRBV7-8 and TRBJ2-7; tentative D call: TRBD2 (6 bases). Germline CDR1 and CDR2: SGHVS and FQNEAQ. V was shortened by 6 bases and J by 6 bases, with 9 bases between the two germline ends. The CDR3 covers 11 residues. CDR3 sequence: CASSGGSEQYF. The CDR3 nucleotides read TGTGCCAGCAGTGGGGGGTCCGAGCAGTACTTC.

The sample holds a few counts of this clone. CDR3 DNA sequence: TGTGCCACCAGTGACTCGAAGGGGGTAGGTCTCTACGAGCAGTACTTC. Protein sequence: CATSDSKGVGLYEQYF. This chain uses TRBV24-1 with TRBJ2-7; perhaps TRBD1 as D (6 bases). From germline, CDR1 is KGHDR and CDR2 SFDVKD. The CDR3 loop spans 16 amino acids. V was pared by 4 bases and J by 3 bases, with 18 bases between.

The V gene is TRBV25-1, the J gene TRBJ2-3; 11 nucleotides match TRBD1. Germline trimming cut 1 base from V and 3 bases from J; bases unmatched to any gene: 6. Germline V gives CDR1 MGHDK, CDR2 SYGVNS. CDR3 length equals 17 residues. The CDR3 DNA sequence: TGTGCCAGCAGTGAATCCTTCGGGACAGGGGGTACAGATACGCAGTATTTT. It translates to CASSESFGTGGTDTQYF.

This chain joins TRBV9 and TRBJ1-5; a weak D match, TRBD1 (5 bases). V lost 0 bases and J lost 2, with 9 bases in between. The length of the CDR3 is 15 residues. The germline V gene encodes CDR1 SGDLS and CDR2 YYNGEE. Here the CDR3 reads CASSVGQGRNQPQHF. CDR3 coding DNA: TGTGCCAGCAGCGTAGGCCAGGGCCGCAATCAGCCCCAGCATTTT. Full variable domain (missing parts from reference TRBV9 and TRBJ1-5): DSGVTQTPKHLITATGQRVTLRCSPRSGDLSVYWYQQSLDQGLQFLIQYYNGEERAKGNILERFSAQQFPDLHSELNLSSLELGDSALYFCASSVGQGRNQPQHFGDGTRLSIL.

V gene TRBV7-9 combines with J gene TRBJ2-5, with D perhaps TRBD1 (6 bases). Trimming cost V 5 bases and J 5 bases, with 15 bases left between them. The germline V gene encodes CDR1 SEHNR and CDR2 FQNEAQ (reference sequence). The CDR3 runs to 14 residues. CDR3 bases: TGTGCCAGCAGCCGAGGGGGTTTAGGGGAGACCCAGTACTTC. Its protein product is CASSRGGLGETQYF.

This chain uses TRBV5-1 with TRBJ2-2; D not certain. The germline V gene encodes CDR1 SGHRS and CDR2 YFSETQ. This CDR3 has 17 amino acids. V dropped 0 bases and J dropped 0 bases, with 12 bases sitting between them. The DNA of the CDR3 is TGCGCCAGCAGCTTGGGGGCAGGCGATACGAACACCGGGGAGCTGTTTTTT. As protein: CASSLGAGDTNTGELFF. The variable domain in full, completed from reference TRBV5-1 and TRBJ2-2, reads KAGVTQTPRYLIKTRGQQVTLSCSPISGHRSVSWYQQTPGQGLQFLFEYFSETQRNKGNFPGRFSGRQFSNSRSEMNVSTLELGDSALYLCASSLGAGDTNTGELFFGEGSRLTVL.

This clone is labeled as medium-sized. The gene calls are TRBV27 and TRBJ2-7; no firm D call. With 10 bases removed from V and 1 base from J, the gap between germline ends came to 8 bases. The germline gives CDR1 MNHEY, CDR2 SMNVEV (reference sequence). CDR3 length equals 11 residues. CDR3 nucleotides: TGTGCCATTCGCAGTTCCTACGAGCAGTACTTC. Translation gives CAIRSSYEQYF.

The chain links TRBV7-9 to TRBJ2-7, with 13 bases lining up with TRBD2. The CDR3 has 14 residues. Germline-derived CDR1 and CDR2 are SEHNR and FQNEAQ (reference sequence). V lost 5 bases, J lost 7 bases, and 5 bases stayed unmatched. CDR3 sequence reads: CASSTLGLAGEQYF. DNA for the CDR3: TGTGCCAGCAGCACCTTGGGACTAGCGGGGGAGCAGTACTTC.

The chain links TRBV9 to TRBJ2-7, with D possibly being TRBD2 (7 bases). The ends were cut back, 2 bases at V and 6 bases at J, with 18 bases in the middle. The germline V gene encodes CDR1 SGDLS and CDR2 YYNGEE. The CDR3 loop spans 15 amino acids. The CDR3 DNA reads as TGTGCCAGCAGCGTGAGTTGGGGGGGCCCCCTCGAGCAGTACTTC. As protein: CASSVSWGGPLEQYF. The full variable domain, with the rest looked up from reference TRBV9 and TRBJ2-7, is DSGVTQTPKHLITATGQRVTLRCSPRSGDLSVYWYQQSLDQGLQFLIQYYNGEERAKGNILERFSAQQFPDLHSELNLSSLELGDSALYFCASSVSWGGPLEQYFGPGTRLTVT.

The CDR3 DNA sequence: TGTGCCAGCAGCGAGACAGGCGTATACAATGAGCAGTTCTTC. Translated, it gives CASSETGVYNEQFF. The rearrangement joins TRBV7-2 to TRBJ2-1, with D maybe TRBD1 (6 bases). V was cut by 5 bases and J by 4 bases, with 12 bases left in between. This CDR3 spans 14 amino acids. Germline CDR1 and CDR2: SGHTA and FQGNSA.

CDR3 sequence: CASSVSPGQHYGYTF. DNA for the CDR3: TGTGCCAGCAGCGTATCCCCAGGGCAGCACTATGGCTACACCTTC. The rearrangement links TRBV9 to TRBJ1-2; perhaps TRBD1 as D (5 bases). The CDR3 covers 15 residues. The V and J ends lost 1 base and 3 bases respectively, with 13 bases between them. The V gene's germline CDR1 is SGDLS and CDR2 YYNGEE.

The V and J genes are TRBV6-5 and TRBJ1-2, with no clear D. V was pared by 6 bases and J by 1 base, with 9 bases between. Looked up from germline, CDR1 is MNHEY and CDR2 is SVGAGI. This CDR3 is 13 amino acids long. CDR3 in DNA: TGTGCCAGCAGAACGGGGAATAACTATGGCTACACCTTC. This encodes CASRTGNNYGYTF.

The chain carries TRBV25-1 and TRBJ2-1; TRBD1 agrees at 9 bases. V lost 4 bases, J lost 9 bases, and 10 bases stayed unmatched. The CDR3 totals 15 residues. Germline assignment: CDR1 MGHDK and CDR2 SYGVNS. DNA for the CDR3: TGTGCCAGCAGTGGAGGGGGACAGGGTATCATTGAGCAGTTCTTC. Encoded protein: CASSGGGQGIIEQFF.

The rearrangement joins TRBV3-1 (or the pseudogene TRBV3-2) to TRBJ2-3; 8 nucleotides align to TRBD2. V was pared by 4 bases and J by 2 bases, with 8 bases of the junction left unmatched. This CDR3 has 16 residues. Germline CDR1 and CDR2: LGHDT and YNNKEL (reference sequence). The CDR3 nucleotides are TGTGCCAGCAGCCTACGGGGGGGCTCTTTCACAGATACGCAGTATTTT. It yields the protein CASSLRGGSFTDTQYF.

This chain joins TRBV5-1 and TRBJ1-2, with D tentatively TRBD1 (5 bases). The germline V gene encodes CDR1 SGHRS and CDR2 YFSETQ. Between the trimmed V and J ends, which lost 4 bases and 4 bases, there was a span of 14 bases. The CDR3 is 14 amino acids. This CDR3 reads CASSRRDGAYGYTF. CDR3 DNA sequence: TGCGCCAGCAGCCGCAGGGATGGGGCCTATGGCTACACCTTC.

The chain combines TRBV18 with TRBJ1-2, with D possibly matching TRBD1 (6 bases). The V gene's germline CDR1 is KGHSH and CDR2 LQKENI. The germline V and J ends were trimmed by 0 bases and 4 bases, with 12 bases remaining between them. The CDR3 has 15 amino acids. In DNA form, the CDR3 reads TGTGCCAGCTCACCACCCCCCAGGGGTAGCTATGGCTACACCTTC. This codes for CASSPPPRGSYGYTF.

This chain uses TRBV2 with TRBJ2-3; D unclear. V lost 0 bases and J 9 bases, leaving 13 bases between the germline ends. CDR3 length: 14 amino acids. The germline V gene has CDR1 SNHLY and CDR2 FYNNEI. The CDR3 DNA sequence: TGTGCCAGCAGTGAAGCGTTAACTACGAGAACGCAGTATTTT. Protein sequence: CASSEALTTRTQYF.

The gene calls are TRBV4-3 and TRBJ1-2, with unresolved D. V shed 0 bases and J shed 3 bases, with 11 bases lying between them. The CDR3 is 15 amino acids. Germline V gives CDR1 LGHNA, CDR2 YSLEER. The CDR3 DNA reads as TGCGCCAGCAGCCAAGATCGGCGGGAGGACTATGGCTACACCTTC. Translating it yields CASSQDRREDYGYTF.

About this clone itself: A read error may produce the germline difference seen at one junction end. The chain links TRBV24-1 to TRBJ1-5; 7 nucleotides agree with TRBD1. The germline CDR1 and CDR2 sequences are KGHDR and SFDVKD. This CDR3 spans 14 amino acids. The CDR3 DNA is TGTGCCACCAGTGAACAGGGGAGCATTCAGCCCCAGCATTTT. Protein sequence: CATSEQGSIQPQHF.

The chain links TRBV18 to TRBJ2-3, with D unresolved. From germline, CDR1 is KGHSH and CDR2 LQKENI. Trimming shortened V by 5 bases and J by 5 bases, and 8 bases separated the two germline ends. This CDR3 is built from 12 residues. Written as DNA, the CDR3 is TGTGCCAGCTCAACCCGACTAGATACGCAGTATTTT. The encoded protein is CASSTRLDTQYF.

The V call is TRBV4-3, the J call TRBJ1-6; possible D gene TRBD1, 6 bases. The CDR3 has 16 residues. The V gene lost 1 base and the J gene lost 7 bases, with 14 bases spanning the gap. Per the germline V gene, CDR1 is LGHNA and CDR2 is YSLEER. The CDR3 region is CASSQVVSGANSPLHF. DNA for the CDR3: TGCGCCAGCAGCCAAGTAGTCTCAGGGGCGAATTCACCCCTCCACTTT.

This clone was counted between two and nine times. The chain is built from TRBV18 and TRBJ1-6, with 9 bases fitting TRBD1. With V trimmed by 3 bases and J by 9 bases, 12 bases remained unmatched. This CDR3 contains 17 residues. In germline, CDR1 is KGHSH, CDR2 LQKENI. This chain's CDR3 is CASSPLLGGQGTSPLHF. CDR3 sequence (DNA): TGTGCCAGCTCACCGCTGCTTGGGGGACAGGGAACTTCACCCCTCCACTTT.